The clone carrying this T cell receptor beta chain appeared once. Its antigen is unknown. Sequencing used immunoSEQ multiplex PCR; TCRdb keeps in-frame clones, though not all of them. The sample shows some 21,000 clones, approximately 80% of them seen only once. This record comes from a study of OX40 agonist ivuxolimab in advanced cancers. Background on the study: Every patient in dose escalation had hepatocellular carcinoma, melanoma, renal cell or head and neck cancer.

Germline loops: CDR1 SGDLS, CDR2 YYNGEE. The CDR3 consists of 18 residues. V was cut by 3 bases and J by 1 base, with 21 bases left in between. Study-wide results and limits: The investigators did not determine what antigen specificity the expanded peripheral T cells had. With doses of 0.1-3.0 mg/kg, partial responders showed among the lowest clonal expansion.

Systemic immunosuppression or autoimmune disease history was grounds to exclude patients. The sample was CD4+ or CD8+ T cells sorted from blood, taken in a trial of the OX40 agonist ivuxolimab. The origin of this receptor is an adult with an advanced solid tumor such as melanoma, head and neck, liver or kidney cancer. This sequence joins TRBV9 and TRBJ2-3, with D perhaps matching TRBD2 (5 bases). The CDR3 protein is CASSADDGLTRGTDTQYF. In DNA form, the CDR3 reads TGTGCCAGCAGCGCGGACGATGGACTCACACGGGGCACAGATACGCAGTATTTT.